These 29 T cell receptor beta chains came from one sample sequenced in a study of T cell changes during pregnancy in multiple sclerosis. The assay was immunoSEQ multiplex PCR, and TCRdb's table has in-frame clones only and misses some. The table includes about 68,000 clones, roughly 92% detected once. The sequenced sample was peripheral blood, obtained after pregnancy. The receptors stem from a female donor in good health, enrolled as a control in a pregnancy study.

V and J are TRBV18 and TRBJ1-4; D not certain. V was cut by 3 bases and J by 10 bases, with 9 bases left in between. CDR1 KGHSH and CDR2 LQKENI come from the germline V gene. CDR3 length equals 12 residues. CDR3 amino acids: CASSPPAGKLFF. The CDR3 nucleotides read TGTGCCAGCTCACCGCCCGCCGGAAAACTGTTTTTT. Drawing the rest from reference TRBV18 and TRBJ1-4, the complete variable domain is NAGVMQNPRHLVRRRGQEARLRCSPMKGHSHVYWYRQLPEEGLKFMVYLQKENIIDESGMPKERFSAEFPKEGPSILRIQQVVRGDSAAYFCASSPPAGKLFFGSGTQLSVL.

This clone was observed a single time. The gene calls are TRBV29-1 and TRBJ2-1; 8 positions agree with TRBD2. Germline CDR1 reads SQVTM; CDR2 reads ANQGSEA. The CDR3 spans 14 residues. The trim removed 7 bases at V and 8 bases at J, leaving 13 bases unmatched. In nucleotides, the CDR3 is TGCAGCGCCCATCCAGGCGGGAGGAGGTATGAGCAGTTCTTC. Residues: CSAHPGGRRYEQFF.

The table lists this clone with a few counts. The chain has TRBV18 and TRBJ2-2; 9 nucleotides agree with TRBD2. The CDR3 contains 13 residues. With 5 bases clipped from V and 5 bases from J, the junction kept 0 bases outside the gene matches. Germline V gene data show CDR1 as KGHSH and CDR2 as LQKENI. CDR3 sequence (DNA): TGTGCCAGCTCAAGCGGGGGGACCGGGGAGCTGTTTTTT. It specifies CASSSGGTGELFF.

Worth noting for this clone: The sample has other DNA sequences that encode this CDR3 too. The chain has TRBV6-1 and TRBJ2-5, with D tentatively TRBD2 (5 bases). Trimming removed 6 bases at V and 0 bases at J, with 11 bases between. The CDR3 covers 14 residues. CDR1 is MNHNS, CDR2 SASEGT, per germline. DNA for the CDR3: TGTGCCAGCAGCGAGGGCAGAGACCAAGAGACCCAGTACTTC. Protein: CASSEGRDQETQYF.

The rearrangement links TRBV7-9 to TRBJ2-3; a possible D gene is TRBD2 (8 bases). The V end lost 5 bases, the J end lost 2 bases, and 26 bases lay between the germline ends. Germline V CDR1 and CDR2: SEHNR, FQNEAQ (reference sequence). This CDR3 is 19 amino acids long. CDR3 sequence (DNA): TGTGCCAGCAGCGCCCGGGACAGCAAAGCGGGGGCGTTCACAGATACGCAGTATTTT. This sequence encodes CASSARDSKAGAFTDTQYF. Using reference TRBV7-9 and TRBJ2-3 for the parts outside the CDR3, the full variable domain is DTGVSQNPRHKITKRGQNVTFRCDPISEHNRLYWYRQTLGQGPEFLTYFQNEAQLEKSRLLSDRFSAERPKGSFSTLEIQRTEQGDSAMYLCASSARDSKAGAFTDTQYFGPGTRLTVL.

This chain joins TRBV4-2 and TRBJ2-1; 11 bases align to TRBD2. V gave up 6 bases and J gave up 8 bases; unmatched junction bases: 9. This CDR3 contains 15 residues. Germline V gene sequence: CDR1 LGHNA, CDR2 YNFKEQ. In DNA form, the CDR3 reads TGTGCCAGCAGACGAACTAGCGGGAGCAGCGATGAGCAGTTCTTC. Translating gives CASRRTSGSSDEQFF.

The gene calls are TRBV28 and TRBJ2-3, with a tentative D call TRBD2 (5 bases). V lost 7 bases, J lost 3 bases, and 14 bases lay in between. Per the germline V gene, CDR1 is MDHEN and CDR2 is SYDVKM. This CDR3 spans 14 amino acids. In DNA, the CDR3 is TGTGCCAGCACGAGGGCCAGACCAACAGATACGCAGTATTTT. It is translated as CASTRARPTDTQYF.

The chain combines TRBV7-6 with TRBJ2-7, with D possibly matching TRBD1 (6 bases). The CDR3 has 13 amino acids. In germline, CDR1 is SGHVS, CDR2 FNYEAQ. Trimming left V 1 base short and J 6 bases short, with 10 bases between. CDR3 protein: CASSLGAGAEQYF. The CDR3, as DNA: TGTGCCAGCAGCTTAGGTGCAGGGGCCGAGCAGTACTTC.

The chain joins TRBV11-3 to TRBJ2-1; 7 bases match TRBD2. CDR1 and CDR2 from the germline V gene are SGHNT and YENEEA. J lost 3 bases, V lost 5 bases, and 13 bases had no gene match. The CDR3 contains 17 residues. CDR3 nucleotide sequence: TGTGCCAGCAGCCCCCGTGTGGGGCGGGGGAACTACAATGAGCAGTTCTTC. Encoded protein: CASSPRVGRGNYNEQFF.

This chain joins TRBV5-1 and TRBJ2-5; 9 bases line up with TRBD2. The junction had 0 bases not matched to a gene; V was cut back by 1 base and J by 2 bases. The germline V gene has CDR1 SGHRS and CDR2 YFSETQ. CDR3 length: 14 residues. As DNA, the CDR3 is TGCGCCAGCAGCTTGCTAGCGGGGCAAGAGACCCAGTACTTC. It yields the protein CASSLLAGQETQYF.

This sequence joins TRBV28 and TRBJ2-1; 11 nucleotides align to TRBD1. This CDR3 contains 15 residues. V shed 6 bases, J shed 4 bases, and the junction held 5 bases outside the gene matches. Germline V gives CDR1 MDHEN, CDR2 SYDVKM. The CDR3 DNA is TGTGCCAGCAGAACCGGGACAGGGGGTTACAATGAGCAGTTCTTC. This gives the protein CASRTGTGGYNEQFF.

This chain connects TRBV5-1 to TRBJ2-7; TRBD2 aligns across 10 bases. CDR1 is SGHRS and CDR2 is YFSETQ in the germline V gene. V lost 3 bases to trimming and J lost 2 bases; unmatched junction nucleotides: 5. This CDR3 has 15 amino acids. CDR3 nucleotide sequence: TGCGCCAGCAGCTCTAGCGGGAGTGGGACCTACGAGCAGTACTTC. Residues: CASSSSGSGTYEQYF.

The chain is built from TRBV7-3 and TRBJ2-1, with 10 bases identical to TRBD2. The CDR3 covers 15 residues. V lost 6 bases to trimming and J lost 6 bases; unmatched junction nucleotides: 8. Germline assignment: CDR1 SGHTA and CDR2 FQGTGA. CDR3 nucleotides: TGTGCCAGCAGAGCCGTAGCGGGAGGCGGCAATGAGCAGTTCTTC. Encoded protein: CASRAVAGGGNEQFF.

The chain has TRBV7-9 and TRBJ2-7; 10 positions match TRBD2. V trimming: 7 bases; J trimming: 0 bases; junction bases outside the gene matches: 3. The germline gives CDR1 SEHNR, CDR2 FQNEAQ (reference sequence). The CDR3 is made up of 14 amino acids. The chain's CDR3 is CASTRTSGSYEQYF. The CDR3 DNA sequence: TGTGCCAGCACCCGGACTAGCGGCTCCTACGAGCAGTACTTC.

In DNA form, the CDR3 reads TGTGCCAGCAGCTTGTCCTCGGCTACCGGGACAGCTAATGAAAAACTGTTTTTT. Translated, it gives CASSLSSATGTANEKLFF. The chain carries TRBV5-5 and TRBJ1-4; 7 bases align to TRBD1. Germline lookup yields CDR1 SGHKS and CDR2 YYEKEE (reference sequence). This CDR3 is built from 18 residues. With 1 base clipped from V and 3 bases from J, the junction kept 12 bases outside the gene matches. The entire variable domain, with the rest obtained from reference TRBV5-5 and TRBJ1-4, is as follows: DAGVTQSPTHLIKTRGQQVTLRCSPISGHKSVSWYQQVLGQGPQFIFQYYEKEERGRGNFPDRFSARQFPNYSSELNVNALLLGDSALYLCASSLSSATGTANEKLFFGSGTQLSVL.

The chain recombines TRBV6-1 with TRBJ2-7, with a possible D match to TRBD1 (6 bases). V was cut by 3 bases and J by 4 bases, with 16 bases left in between. The V gene's germline CDR1 is MNHNS and CDR2 SASEGT. The CDR3 totals 15 residues. CDR3 sequence (DNA): TGTGCCAGCAGTGAGGGGGCGGCAGATAGATACGAGCAGTACTTC. The encoded protein is CASSEGAADRYEQYF.

V usage is TRBV11-1 and J usage is TRBJ2-3; D is unclear. CDR3 size: 12 residues. Trimming shortened V by 2 bases and J by 4 bases, and 4 bases separated the two germline ends. Germline CDR1 and CDR2: SGHAT and FQDESV (reference sequence). The CDR3 DNA sequence: TGTGCCAGCAGCTTACTAGCAGATACGCAGTATTTT. Amino acids: CASSLLADTQYF.

The V call is TRBV28, the J call TRBJ2-5; D is perhaps TRBD2 (5 bases). Trimming cost V 10 bases and J 7 bases, with 13 bases left between them. The CDR3 consists of 11 residues. CDR1 is MDHEN and CDR2 is SYDVKM in the germline V gene. CDR3 DNA: TGTGCCACCCGGGGTGCAGGGACCCAGTACTTC. It specifies CATRGAGTQYF.

In this sample, this clone turned up a few times. This chain uses TRBV28 with TRBJ2-7; D is ambiguous. The CDR3 is 13 amino acids. V was clipped by 6 bases and J by 3 bases, with 12 bases between them. Germline CDR1 reads MDHEN; CDR2 reads SYDVKM. CDR3 in amino acids: CASSPSGLYEQYF. The CDR3, as DNA: TGTGCCAGCAGCCCTTCAGGCCTCTACGAGCAGTACTTC.

The chain combines TRBV6-1 with TRBJ1-1; D possibly corresponds to TRBD1 (6 bases). Germline lookup yields CDR1 MNHNS and CDR2 SASEGT. V was pared by 6 bases and J by 0 bases, with 8 bases between. CDR3 length equals 13 residues. The CDR3 sequence is CASRRQVNTEAFF. CDR3 in DNA: TGTGCCAGCAGGAGACAGGTGAACACTGAAGCTTTCTTT.

This clone was seen a handful of times. The chain has TRBV10-1 and TRBJ1-6, with D hard to call. Germline lookup yields CDR1 WNHNN and CDR2 SYGVQD (reference sequence). The V gene lost 5 bases and the J gene lost 0 bases, with 5 bases spanning the gap. The CDR3 has 14 amino acids. The CDR3 region is CASSSGSYNSPLHF. CDR3 in DNA: TGCGCCAGCAGTTCGGGCTCCTATAATTCACCCCTCCACTTT.

J is TRBJ2-3 and V is TRBV5-1; 9 bases align to TRBD2. This CDR3 has 15 residues. With 1 base clipped from V and 0 bases from J, the junction kept 0 bases outside the gene matches. Germline V gene data show CDR1 as SGHRS and CDR2 as YFSETQ. The CDR3 sequence is CASSLSGGSTDTQYF. CDR3 bases: TGCGCCAGCAGCTTGAGCGGGGGGAGCACAGATACGCAGTATTTT.

The chain recombines TRBV7-8 with TRBJ1-1; TRBD1 agrees at 7 bases. After removal of 7 bases from V and 0 bases from J, the junction contained 8 bases not matched to a gene. CDR1 and CDR2 from the germline V gene are SGHVS and FQNEAQ. The CDR3 extends over 15 amino acids. In DNA, the CDR3 is TGTGCCAGCAACGAGCACAGGGGTTTGAACACTGAAGCTTTCTTT. Its translation is CASNEHRGLNTEAFF.

The chain carries TRBV2 and TRBJ2-1; tentatively, D is TRBD2 (6 bases). Germline V gene lookup returns CDR1 SNHLY and CDR2 FYNNEI. V was shortened by 0 bases and J by 3 bases, with 9 bases between the two germline ends. The CDR3 totals 15 residues. CDR3 residues: CASSEAGDFYNEQFF. The CDR3 DNA sequence: TGTGCCAGCAGTGAAGCGGGGGACTTCTACAATGAGCAGTTCTTC.

This clone has only one observation. The rearrangement joins TRBV27 to TRBJ2-7, with D possibly matching TRBD1 (6 bases). V lost 6 bases, J lost 6 bases, and 18 bases lay in between. The germline CDR1 and CDR2 sequences are MNHEY and SMNVEV (reference sequence). The CDR3 is made up of 14 amino acids. CDR3 loop: CASSTPGASREQYF. CDR3 coding DNA: TGTGCCAGCAGCACACCAGGGGCTAGCCGCGAGCAGTACTTC.

The CDR3 DNA is TGTGCCAGCAGGCCACTAGCGGGGGTCTCAGATACGCAGTATTTT. It translates to CASRPLAGVSDTQYF. The V gene is TRBV13, the J gene TRBJ2-3; TRBD2 matches at 11 bases. The CDR3 runs to 15 residues. Trimming removed 6 bases from V and 4 bases from J; junction bases left unmatched: 6. Germline CDR1 and CDR2: PRHDT and FYEKMQ (reference sequence).

The J gene is TRBJ1-2, the V gene TRBV19; 7 positions match TRBD1. V lost 4 bases to trimming and J lost 8 bases; unmatched junction nucleotides: 7. From germline, CDR1 is LNHDA and CDR2 SQIVND (reference sequence). The CDR3 spans 13 residues. The CDR3 sequence is CASSRETGNGYTF. The DNA of the CDR3 is TGTGCCAGTAGTAGGGAGACAGGGAACGGCTACACCTTC.

The J gene is TRBJ2-7, the V gene TRBV28; 8 nucleotides line up with TRBD1. V dropped 6 bases and J dropped 4; count of bases not matched to a gene: 8. CDR1 is MDHEN, CDR2 SYDVKM, per germline. The CDR3 is 14 residues long. The CDR3 DNA sequence: TGTGCCAGCAGCCTCGGACAGGGCGCGTACGAGCAGTACTTC. This codes for CASSLGQGAYEQYF.

J is TRBJ2-1 and V is TRBV28; D may be TRBD1 (6 bases). The CDR3 runs to 16 residues. From germline, CDR1 is MDHEN and CDR2 SYDVKM. V was clipped by 2 bases and J by 7 bases, with 18 bases between them. The chain's CDR3 is CASSLHRDIAKNEQFF. The CDR3 DNA sequence: TGTGCCAGCAGTTTACACCGGGACATAGCGAAGAATGAGCAGTTCTTC.